The clone carrying this T cell receptor beta chain qualifies as medium-sized. The antigen remains unidentified. CDR3 length equals 16 residues. Germline V gene sequence: CDR1 SGHDN, CDR2 FVKESK. V shed 4 bases and J 4 bases; nucleotides not matched to a gene: 11. These data are taken from a study of vaccination and CD4 T cells after COVID-19. Study conclusions and caveats: Within the convalescent patients, a median approximately 86% of the SARS-CoV-2-reactive clones were ones that appeared only post-vaccination. The median count of SARS-CoV-2-reactive clonotypes rose from 21 to 38, not significantly.

An Oncomine TCR Beta short-read assay was used to sequence the DNA from cultured CD4+ T cells. TCRdb ran MiXCR on the PCR reads and lists one entry per CDR3 protein. The profile shows under 3,500 distinct CDR3 sequences, approximately 23% of them singletons. Treatment here: roughly 10-day PBMC culture with coronavirus spike peptide pools or control peptides (ViraFEST assay). The sequence was obtained from a human donor who had recovered from COVID-19. Sample: CD4+ T cells from blood, cultured in vitro. The chain uses TRBV14 and TRBJ2-7; 9 bases map to TRBD1. The chain's CDR3 is CASSRRLRDREYEQYF. The CDR3 DNA sequence: TGTGCCAGCAGCCGAAGACTTCGGGACAGGGAATACGAGCAGTACTTC.